The 30 T cell receptor beta chains below were found in one sample sequenced in a study of shared clonotypes between healthy human individuals. Produced via immunoSEQ multiplex PCR; TCRdb's table is partial and in-frame only. This table holds roughly 2.6 million clones, over 85% found once. The sequenced sample consisted of naive CD4+ T cells sorted from blood. Subset given: CD45RA+ positively selected. The receptors originated from a man younger than 35 in good health.

The chain is built from TRBV27 and TRBJ2-3; 7 bases agree with TRBD1. V shed 10 bases and J 1 base; nucleotides not matched to a gene: 8. CDR1 is MNHEY and CDR2 is SMNVEV in the germline V gene (reference sequence). The CDR3 totals 14 residues. This CDR3 is CATKRQGGTDTQYF. In nucleotides, the CDR3 is TGTGCCACCAAAAGGCAGGGGGGCACAGATACGCAGTATTTT.

V is TRBV30 and J is TRBJ2-1, with unresolved D. The CDR3 sequence is 13 residues long. The V end lost 0 bases, the J end lost 8 bases, and 11 bases lay between the germline ends. Germline V gene sequence: CDR1 GTSNPN, CDR2 SVGIG (reference sequence). This chain's CDR3 is CAWSVNWIDEQFF. CDR3 nucleotides: TGTGCCTGGAGTGTAAATTGGATCGATGAGCAGTTCTTC.

This clone was detected only once. The CDR3 spells CASSEEQGWWQYF. The DNA for the CDR3 is TGTGCCAGCAGTGAAGAGCAGGGGTGGTGGCAGTACTTC. The chain joins TRBV6-1 to TRBJ2-7; possibly TRBD1 for D (6 bases). This CDR3 region has 13 residues. CDR1 is MNHNS, CDR2 SASEGT, per germline. V was cut by 1 base and J by 9 bases, with 13 bases left in between.

The CDR3 DNA reads TGTGCCAGCAGACGCCCGGGACAGGGAAACTATGGCTACACCTTC. The encoded protein is CASRRPGQGNYGYTF. The chain links TRBV6-5 to TRBJ1-2, with 9 nucleotides matching TRBD1. Germline V lookup: CDR1 MNHEY, CDR2 SVGAGI. Germline trimming cut 6 bases from V and 2 bases from J; bases unmatched to any gene: 7. This CDR3 contains 15 residues.

The J gene is TRBJ2-7, the V gene TRBV19; TRBD2 might be the D (5 bases). The CDR3 loop spans 14 amino acids. V lost 6 bases and J lost 4, with 16 bases in between. Germline CDR1 is LNHDA and CDR2 is SQIVND (reference sequence). CDR3 DNA: TGTGCCAGTAGCCCCTCGGGGTTGGTTTACGAGCAGTACTTC. Translated: CASSPSGLVYEQYF.

In its sample, this clone was seen once. This chain joins TRBV6-5 and TRBJ2-7; 9 bases map to TRBD1. Trimming at V came to 7 bases and at J to 1 base, leaving 8 bases not matched to a gene. Per the germline V gene, CDR1 is MNHEY and CDR2 is SVGAGI. The CDR3 sequence is 15 residues long. CDR3 nucleotides: TGTGCCAGCACCTCGAGCGGGACAGGGTCCTACGAGCAGTACTTC. It yields the protein CASTSSGTGSYEQYF.

This rearrangement joins TRBV5-1 to TRBJ2-5, with D uncertain. Looked up from germline, CDR1 is SGHRS and CDR2 is YFSETQ. V shed 3 bases and J shed 5 bases, with 14 bases lying between them. The CDR3 is 14 residues long. CDR3 residues: CASSSTKVRETQYF. The CDR3 DNA sequence: TGCGCCAGCAGCTCGACAAAGGTTAGGGAGACCCAGTACTTC.

Note on this clone: Other nucleotide sequences in the sample specify the same CDR3. CDR3 sequence: CASSPRQGQETQYF. For the CDR3, the DNA is TGTGCCAGCTCACCTCGACAGGGGCAAGAGACCCAGTACTTC. The J gene is TRBJ2-5, the V gene TRBV18; TRBD1 matches 8 bases. Germline assignment: CDR1 KGHSH and CDR2 LQKENI. There are 14 residues in the CDR3. V was clipped by 3 bases and J by 2 bases; unmatched bases: 2.

The chain employs TRBV6-1 and TRBJ2-7; the D gene is possibly TRBD1 (5 bases). The CDR3 is 16 residues long. The germline gives CDR1 MNHNS, CDR2 SASEGT. Trimming pared 4 bases from V and 1 base from J, leaving 17 bases between. The CDR3 loop is CASSVQAGFVSYEQYF. For the CDR3, the DNA is TGTGCCAGCAGTGTCCAAGCAGGGTTTGTATCCTACGAGCAGTACTTC.

The chain joins TRBV6-1 to TRBJ2-2; the D gene is possibly TRBD1 (5 bases). Trimming took off 6 bases at V and 3 bases at J, with 11 bases between the two ends. Germline lookup yields CDR1 MNHNS and CDR2 SASEGT. CDR3 length: 14 residues. CDR3 sequence reads: CASSSQGHTGELFF. The CDR3 DNA follows: TGTGCCAGCAGCTCTCAGGGCCACACCGGGGAGCTGTTTTTT.

This clone was seen a single time. CDR3 DNA: TGCGCCAGCAGCCAAGATGGTAACATCGTCTCCTACGAGCAGTACTTC. Protein sequence: CASSQDGNIVSYEQYF. This chain uses TRBV4-1 with TRBJ2-7, with D uncertain. There are 16 residues in the CDR3. CDR1 and CDR2 (germline): MGHRA, YSYEKL. With 0 bases removed from V and 0 bases from J, the gap between germline ends came to 12 bases.

The chain joins TRBV6-5 to TRBJ1-4, with D maybe TRBD1 (6 bases). This CDR3 is 15 amino acids long. Trimming stripped 2 bases from V and 7 bases from J, with 14 bases between. Germline assignment: CDR1 MNHEY and CDR2 SVGAGI. The CDR3 loop is CASSYQGLRGEKLFF. Written as DNA, the CDR3 is TGTGCCAGCAGTTACCAGGGGCTCAGGGGTGAAAAACTGTTTTTT.

This clone was picked up a small number of times. The sample holds other DNA sequences that translate to the same CDR3. The rearrangement joins TRBV19 to TRBJ1-2, with TRBD1 identical over 9 bases. The germline V gene encodes CDR1 LNHDA and CDR2 SQIVND (reference sequence). The junction had 4 bases not matched to a gene; V was cut back by 4 bases and J by 4 bases. The length of the CDR3 is 14 residues. The CDR3 region has the DNA TGTGCCAGTAGTACTCCGGGACAGGGCTATGGCTACACCTTC. The encoded protein is CASSTPGQGYGYTF.

The chain's CDR3 is CASSARRGTGNTEAFF. The CDR3 DNA follows: TGTGCCAGCAGTGCCCGGAGGGGGACGGGTAACACTGAAGCTTTCTTT. The chain couples TRBV2 to TRBJ1-1; TRBD1 might be the D (6 bases). Trimming left V 4 bases short and J 2 bases short, with 17 bases between. The germline gives CDR1 SNHLY, CDR2 FYNNEI. The CDR3 has 16 residues.

The rearrangement joins TRBV7-8 to TRBJ2-2, with D perhaps TRBD1 (6 bases). Germline V gene lookup returns CDR1 SGHVS and CDR2 FQNEAQ. The CDR3 is 14 residues long. V shed 6 bases and J shed 7 bases, with 15 bases lying between them. CDR3 DNA sequence: TGTGCCAGCAGTTACAGGGATTTTGGCGGGGAGCTGTTTTTT. This sequence encodes CASSYRDFGGELFF.

The rearrangement links TRBV6-6 to TRBJ2-7, with 7 bases fitting TRBD1. CDR1 is MNHNY and CDR2 is SVGAGI in the germline V gene (reference sequence). Losses at the gene ends were 4 bases for V and 0 bases for J; bases not matched to a gene: 6. CDR3 length: 15 amino acids. CDR3 sequence reads: CASSSPDRSSYEQYF. The CDR3 bases are TGTGCCAGCAGTTCCCCGGACAGGAGCTCCTACGAGCAGTACTTC.

The chain couples TRBV6-5 to TRBJ2-5, with 7 bases lining up with TRBD2. Germline CDR1 and CDR2: MNHEY and SVGAGI. The CDR3 is 14 residues long. The J segment lost 5 bases and the V segment lost 6 bases, leaving 9 bases of the junction unmatched. The CDR3 DNA follows: TGTGCCAGCAGCGAAAGGACTAGGTTGGAGACCCAGTACTTC. Its protein product is CASSERTRLETQYF.

This chain uses TRBV5-6 with TRBJ2-7; weak D call: TRBD2 (5 bases). This CDR3 has 17 amino acids. CDR1 and CDR2 from the germline V gene are SGHDT and YYEEEE. The ends were cut back, 0 bases at V and 0 bases at J, with 16 bases in the middle. The CDR3 here is CASSLGLGLGSSYEQYF. The CDR3 nucleotides are TGTGCCAGCAGCTTGGGGTTAGGGCTAGGGAGCTCCTACGAGCAGTACTTC.

The genes are TRBV9 and TRBJ2-1, with D possibly matching TRBD1 (6 bases). Trimming left V 8 bases short and J 5 bases short, with 20 bases between. This CDR3 region has 15 residues. CDR1 is SGDLS and CDR2 is YYNGEE in the germline V gene. CDR3 nucleotide sequence: TGTGCCAGTTCCCGAGGGGGATTTGAGGACAATGAGCAGTTCTTC. This sequence encodes CASSRGGFEDNEQFF. Full variable domain (remainder filled in from reference TRBV9 and TRBJ2-1): DSGVTQTPKHLITATGQRVTLRCSPRSGDLSVYWYQQSLDQGLQFLIQYYNGEERAKGNILERFSAQQFPDLHSELNLSSLELGDSALYFCASSRGGFEDNEQFFGPGTRLTVL.

The genes are TRBV2 and TRBJ1-1; D possibly corresponds to TRBD1 (5 bases). Germline loops: CDR1 SNHLY, CDR2 FYNNEI. The CDR3 runs to 14 residues. The V and J ends lost 2 bases and 5 bases respectively, with 12 bases between them. In nucleotides, the CDR3 is TGTGCCAGCAGTGAATTAGGGGCGGGAACTGAAGCTTTCTTT. Residues: CASSELGAGTEAFF.

J is TRBJ1-1 and V is TRBV19, with 7 bases lining up with TRBD1. Germline V gene sequence: CDR1 LNHDA, CDR2 SQIVND (reference sequence). V lost 5 bases, J lost 1 base, and 10 bases stayed unmatched. CDR3 length equals 16 residues. CDR3 region: CASSPGTGARNTEAFF. Written as DNA, the CDR3 is TGTGCCAGTAGTCCCGGCACAGGGGCGCGGAACACTGAAGCTTTCTTT.

This clone appeared once. J is TRBJ2-5 and V is TRBV29-1; TRBD1 matches 10 bases. In germline, CDR1 is SQVTM, CDR2 ANQGSEA. The CDR3 runs 14 residues. V shed 6 bases, J shed 5 bases, and the junction held 9 bases outside the gene matches. This CDR3 is CSVDRTGGQETQYF. The CDR3 nucleotides read TGCAGCGTGGATCGGACAGGGGGTCAGGAGACCCAGTACTTC.

This chain uses TRBV2 with TRBJ2-7; 9 positions match TRBD2. The CDR3 is made up of 16 amino acids. With V trimmed by 6 bases and J by 0 bases, 9 bases remained unmatched. Germline-derived CDR1 and CDR2 are SNHLY and FYNNEI. CDR3 sequence reads: CASRESGGRNSYEQYF. The CDR3 nucleotides are TGTGCCAGCAGAGAGAGCGGGGGGCGGAACTCCTACGAGCAGTACTTC.

The chain combines TRBV6-1 with TRBJ2-7, with D possibly being TRBD2 (5 bases). Germline V gene sequence: CDR1 MNHNS, CDR2 SASEGT. The CDR3 covers 13 residues. The V and J ends lost 2 bases and 8 bases respectively, with 13 bases between them. The CDR3 DNA follows: TGTGCCAGCAGTGAAAGTATAGCGTCACAGCAGTACTTC. Translated, it gives CASSESIASQQYF.

This rearrangement joins TRBV30 to TRBJ1-2, with D uncertain. Germline CDR1 is GTSNPN and CDR2 is SVGIG (reference sequence). Trimming shortened V by 0 bases and J by 6 bases, and 14 bases separated the two germline ends. The CDR3 is 14 amino acids. CDR3 in amino acids: CAWSVLLAHDGYTF. The CDR3 DNA reads as TGTGCCTGGAGTGTACTCTTGGCCCATGATGGCTACACCTTC.

The rearrangement joins TRBV5-1 to TRBJ2-7; 9 nucleotides match TRBD1. The CDR3 has 15 residues. Trimming took 4 bases from V and 4 from J; bases not matched to a gene: 9. The germline gives CDR1 SGHRS, CDR2 YFSETQ. The CDR3 sequence: CASSHGQGKTYEQYF. CDR3 nucleotides: TGCGCCAGCAGCCATGGACAGGGGAAGACTTACGAGCAGTACTTC.

V is TRBV5-4 and J is TRBJ2-1; 9 positions agree with TRBD2. CDR1 is SGHNT and CDR2 is YYREEE in the germline V gene (reference sequence). The J segment lost 6 bases and the V segment lost 1 base, leaving 2 bases of the junction unmatched. The CDR3 loop spans 14 amino acids. In nucleotides, the CDR3 is TGTGCCAGCAGCTTGCTAGCGGGACTCAATGAGCAGTTCTTC. Translating it yields CASSLLAGLNEQFF. The full variable domain, rest sourced from reference TRBV5-4 and TRBJ2-1, is ETGVTQSPTHLIKTRGQQVTLRCSSQSGHNTVSWYQQALGQGPQFIFQYYREEENGRGNFPPRFSGLQFPNYSSELNVNALELDDSALYLCASSLLAGLNEQFFGPGTRLTVL.

The rearrangement links TRBV7-6 to TRBJ2-5; no clear D gene. The CDR3 covers 16 residues. The germline CDR1 and CDR2 sequences are SGHVS and FNYEAQ. The V end was cut by 1 base, the J end by 1 base, with 13 bases between. DNA for the CDR3: TGTGCCAGCAGCTTAGTTATGGGATGGGGCCAAGAGACCCAGTACTTC. Residues: CASSLVMGWGQETQYF.

The chain uses TRBV19 and TRBJ2-1; D might be TRBD1 (6 bases). V lost 9 bases and J lost 5, with 26 bases in between. The germline V gene encodes CDR1 LNHDA and CDR2 SQIVND (reference sequence). This CDR3 comprises 17 residues. CDR3 amino acids: CARQPQGISRRNNEQFF. CDR3 bases: TGTGCCAGGCAGCCCCAGGGGATTAGTCGTAGAAACAATGAGCAGTTCTTC.

V usage is TRBV11-2 and J usage is TRBJ2-7; D gene ambiguous. Trimming took 5 bases from V and 2 from J, leaving 19 bases between them. Germline CDR1 reads SGHAT; CDR2 reads FQNNGV. The CDR3 consists of 16 residues. Here the CDR3 reads CASSSIVGRSAYEQYF. For the CDR3, the DNA is TGTGCCAGCAGCAGTATCGTCGGACGGTCCGCCTACGAGCAGTACTTC.